The 9 T cell receptor beta chains presented below share a single source sample, sequenced in a study of memory CD8 T cells in hepatitis C reinfection. Sequencing used immunoSEQ multiplex PCR; TCRdb keeps in-frame clones, though not all of them. The sample yields approximately 52,000 clones, roughly 91% seen once. Time point of the sample: pre-reinfection, 55 to 20 weeks before reinfection detection. TCR sequencing was done directly ex vivo on sorted cells, without expansion in vitro. The sequencing input was naive CD8+ T cells sorted from blood. The receptors shown here come from a man between 18 and 35 years old with hepatitis C virus infection.

The chain uses TRBV4-1 and TRBJ2-5; D unresolved. This CDR3 has 15 residues. CDR1 and CDR2 from the germline V gene are MGHRA and YSYEKL. With 4 bases removed from V and 0 bases from J, the gap between germline ends came to 12 bases. CDR3 DNA sequence: TGCGCCAGCAGCCTCAAATACTCGAACCAAGAGACCCAGTACTTC. It translates to CASSLKYSNQETQYF.

The chain has TRBV27 and TRBJ1-2; tentative D call: TRBD1 (6 bases). In germline, CDR1 is MNHEY, CDR2 SMNVEV (reference sequence). This CDR3 region has 14 residues. Trimming cost V 6 bases and J 0 bases, with 11 bases left between them. The CDR3 DNA is TGTGCCAGCAGGCAGGGGCAAGCTAACTATGGCTACACCTTC. Its protein is CASRQGQANYGYTF.

The V gene is TRBV25-1, the J gene TRBJ2-1, with 7 bases fitting TRBD2. This CDR3 region has 14 residues. Germline CDR1 reads MGHDK; CDR2 reads SYGVNS. J gave up 7 bases and V 5 bases, and 8 bases lay outside the gene matches. The CDR3 nucleotides read TGTGCCAGCAGTTACACGGGAGGTAGTAATGAGCAGTTCTTC. Translation: CASSYTGGSNEQFF. Variable domain in full (rest from reference TRBV25-1 and TRBJ2-1): EADIYQTPRYLVIGTGKKITLECSQTMGHDKMYWYQQDPGMELHLIHYSYGVNSTEKGDLSSESTVSRIRTEHFPLTLESARPSHTSQYLCASSYTGGSNEQFFGPGTRLTVL.

The rearrangement uses TRBV7-9 and TRBJ2-5; 9 bases are shared with TRBD2. Unmatched junction bases numbered 7, after V lost 5 bases and J lost 0 bases. Germline V gene sequence: CDR1 SEHNR, CDR2 FQNEAQ (reference sequence). The CDR3 has 16 residues. In DNA, the CDR3 is TGTGCCAGCAGCCCGCGGCCTAGCGGGAACCAAGAGACCCAGTACTTC. It translates to CASSPRPSGNQETQYF.

This chain uses TRBV6-1 with TRBJ2-7, with D perhaps matching TRBD1 (6 bases). CDR3 size: 13 residues. In germline, CDR1 is MNHNS, CDR2 SASEGT. With 4 bases removed from V and 2 bases from J, the gap between germline ends came to 9 bases. DNA of the CDR3: TGTGCCAGCAGTGCAGGACAGACCTACGAGCAGTACTTC. It encodes CASSAGQTYEQYF.

The V and J genes are TRBV6-1 and TRBJ1-2, with D perhaps matching TRBD1 (6 bases). Germline values: CDR1 MNHNS, CDR2 SASEGT. Deletions cut 8 bases from V and 2 bases from J, with 6 bases between. The CDR3 has 11 residues. Here the CDR3 reads CASGQNYGYTF. CDR3 nucleotides: TGTGCCAGCGGACAGAACTATGGCTACACCTTC.

The chain couples TRBV28 to TRBJ1-5; 7 nucleotides line up with TRBD1. The V and J ends lost 5 bases and 0 bases, in that order; junction bases with no gene match: 7. This CDR3 region has 16 residues. CDR1 MDHEN and CDR2 SYDVKM come from the germline V gene. The CDR3 loop reads CASSPWTGLSNQPQHF. The CDR3 region has the DNA TGTGCCAGCAGTCCCTGGACAGGTCTTAGCAATCAGCCCCAGCATTTT.

The rearrangement uses TRBV29-1 and TRBJ2-3; perhaps TRBD2 as D (5 bases). Germline CDR1 SQVTM, CDR2 ANQGSEA. V was clipped by 3 bases and J by 5 bases, with 15 bases between them. The CDR3 is 14 residues long. CDR3 loop: CSVEDSLSRDTQYF. DNA for the CDR3: TGCAGCGTTGAGGACTCTTTGTCGAGAGATACGCAGTATTTT.

The J gene is TRBJ2-7, the V gene TRBV11-2, with TRBD1 as a possible D gene (5 bases). The ends were cut back, 1 base at V and 6 bases at J, with 10 bases in the middle. Germline CDR1 SGHAT, CDR2 FQNNGV. CDR3 length equals 13 residues. CDR3 protein: CASSLVSGFEQYV. As DNA, the CDR3 is TGTGCCAGCAGCTTAGTCTCAGGGTTCGAGCAGTACGTC.